These 25 T cell receptor beta chains were all obtained from the same sample, sequenced in a study of blood T cell repertoires in COVID-19. Profiling relied on immunoSEQ multiplex PCR, and the TCRdb table lists in-frame clones only, not all of them. The sample contains fewer than 250,000 clones, about 85% of which appear only once. Sequencing input: PBMCs or T cells enriched from blood (not recorded which). These TCRs come from a woman between 35 and 50 years old in a cohort exposed to, infected with or recovered from COVID-19 (not recorded which).

The rearrangement uses TRBV12-3 or TRBV12-4 and TRBJ1-1; D is uncertain. CDR3 length equals 11 residues. V lost 8 bases and J 6 bases, leaving 10 bases between the germline ends. The CDR3 loop is CASLRVAEAFF. DNA for the CDR3: TGTGCCAGCCTTCGGGTCGCTGAAGCTTTCTTT.

A single count supports this clone. The chain employs TRBV5-4 and TRBJ2-3; TRBD2 aligns across 9 bases. The CDR3 is 16 residues long. Trimming cost V 2 bases and J 6 bases; bases outside gene matches: 10. CDR1 is SGHNT, CDR2 YYREEE, per germline (reference sequence). The CDR3 reads CASSFRAGGSQDTQYF. The CDR3 coding sequence is TGTGCCAGCAGCTTCCGGGCGGGAGGGAGTCAGGATACGCAGTATTTT.

The chain recombines TRBV19 with TRBJ1-1; D is ambiguous. Germline V gene lookup returns CDR1 LNHDA and CDR2 SQIVND (reference sequence). The CDR3 covers 11 residues. The V end was cut by 8 bases, the J end by 11 bases, with 15 bases between. CDR3 DNA sequence: TGTGCCAGTGAGAACTTACGGGGTGCTTTCTTT. It specifies CASENLRGAFF.

J is TRBJ2-5 and V is TRBV10-3; D gene unclear. Trimming stripped 3 bases from V and 5 bases from J, with 13 bases between. Per the germline V gene, CDR1 is ENHRY and CDR2 is SYGVKD. The CDR3 length is 14 residues. DNA for the CDR3: TGTGCCATCAGTGATTGGGCTCCACGGGAGACCCAGTACTTC. This encodes CAISDWAPRETQYF.

The gene calls are TRBV5-1 and TRBJ1-2, with D unclear. Trimming cost V 0 bases and J 3 bases, with 9 bases left between them. CDR3 length equals 14 residues. Germline CDR1 reads SGHRS; CDR2 reads YFSETQ. For the CDR3, the DNA is TGCGCCAGCAGCTTGGAAACCGGAGACTATGGCTACACCTTC. Residues: CASSLETGDYGYTF.

The chain joins TRBV5-1 to TRBJ2-2; D is unresolved. CDR1 SGHRS and CDR2 YFSETQ come from the germline V gene. With 0 bases removed from V and 4 bases from J, the gap between germline ends came to 7 bases. The CDR3 has 14 amino acids. The CDR3 coding sequence is TGCGCCAGCAGCTTGGCGACACCCACCGGGGAGCTGTTTTTT. It codes for CASSLATPTGELFF.

The rearrangement joins TRBV27 to TRBJ2-7, with D uncertain. Germline CDR1 MNHEY, CDR2 SMNVEV (reference sequence). The germline V and J ends were trimmed by 0 bases and 6 bases, with 9 bases remaining between them. This CDR3 contains 13 residues. The CDR3 DNA is TGTGCCAGCAGTTTATCGCCGCGAAGCGAGCAGTACTTC. Residues: CASSLSPRSEQYF.

V usage is TRBV18 and J usage is TRBJ1-2; 7 nucleotides match TRBD1. Germline V gene data show CDR1 as KGHSH and CDR2 as LQKENI. V shed 5 bases, J shed 4 bases, and the junction held 4 bases outside the gene matches. The CDR3 length is 13 residues. DNA of the CDR3: TGTGCCAGCTCATTCGACAGGGTCTATGGCTACACCTTC. The encoded protein is CASSFDRVYGYTF.

The chain's CDR3 is CATSGTGTGGANGYTF. DNA of the CDR3: TGTGCCACCAGTGGTACCGGGACAGGCGGCGCGAACGGCTACACCTTC. The rearrangement links TRBV24-1 to TRBJ1-2, with 8 bases matching TRBD1. The J segment lost 8 bases and the V segment lost 5 bases, leaving 15 bases of the junction unmatched. The germline V gene has CDR1 KGHDR and CDR2 SFDVKD. The CDR3 is 16 residues long.

The genes are TRBV5-1 and TRBJ2-3, with D possibly matching TRBD2 (7 bases). The V gene lost 4 bases and the J gene lost 3 bases, with 15 bases spanning the gap. The CDR3 sequence is 15 residues long. Germline V gene lookup returns CDR1 SGHRS and CDR2 YFSETQ. This chain's CDR3 is CASSQVRGATDTQYF. CDR3 in DNA: TGCGCCAGCAGCCAGGTCCGGGGGGCAACAGATACGCAGTATTTT.

This clone is a singleton in its sample. The chain links TRBV25-1 to TRBJ2-5; the D gene is possibly TRBD1 (5 bases). CDR3 length equals 13 residues. V shed 4 bases and J shed 4 bases, with 10 bases lying between them. Germline CDR1 reads MGHDK; CDR2 reads SYGVNS. CDR3 amino acids: CASSGRGIETQYF. CDR3 coding DNA: TGTGCCAGCAGTGGAAGGGGCATAGAGACCCAGTACTTC.

In this sample, this clone turned up once. The chain carries TRBV5-4 and TRBJ2-6; 8 bases match TRBD1. CDR3 length equals 18 residues. Germline trimming cut 5 bases from V and 0 bases from J; bases unmatched to any gene: 10. Germline CDR1 reads SGHNT; CDR2 reads YYREEE (reference sequence). The CDR3 is CASRTTGTGSSGANVLTF. CDR3 in DNA: TGTGCCAGCAGAACAACGGGGACAGGAAGCTCTGGGGCCAACGTCCTGACTTTC.

J is TRBJ2-3 and V is TRBV4-1; 8 nucleotides agree with TRBD1. J gave up 4 bases and V 0 bases, and 6 bases lay outside the gene matches. The CDR3 has 16 amino acids. Germline-derived CDR1 and CDR2 are MGHRA and YSYEKL. The chain's CDR3 is CASSQEGRGQPDTQYF. The CDR3 coding sequence is TGCGCCAGCAGCCAAGAAGGCAGGGGGCAGCCAGATACGCAGTATTTT.

A single count supports this clone. The V gene is TRBV7-9, the J gene TRBJ2-3, with D uncertain. Trimming removed 3 bases from V and 2 bases from J, with 9 bases in between. This CDR3 is built from 14 residues. The germline CDR1 and CDR2 sequences are SEHNR and FQNEAQ (reference sequence). CDR3 nucleotide sequence: TGTGCCAGCAGCTTTTTACAGTCCACAGATACGCAGTATTTT. Protein product: CASSFLQSTDTQYF.

The rearrangement links TRBV6-2 or TRBV6-3 to TRBJ2-3; 11 nucleotides align to TRBD2. Germline CDR1 and CDR2: MNHEY and SVGEGT. The CDR3 totals 16 residues. Trimming at V came to 0 bases and at J to 6 bases, leaving 5 bases not matched to a gene. CDR3 residues: CASSYSIAGGPDTQYF. The CDR3 nucleotides read TGTGCCAGCAGTTACTCGATAGCGGGAGGGCCGGATACGCAGTATTTT.

The V call is TRBV9, the J call TRBJ1-4, with 7 bases lining up with TRBD1. The CDR3 consists of 16 residues. From germline, CDR1 is SGDLS and CDR2 YYNGEE. Trimming took 3 bases from V and 7 from J; bases not matched to a gene: 12. CDR3 loop: CASSAIPEGAGEKLFF. The CDR3 DNA follows: TGTGCCAGCAGCGCTATTCCCGAGGGGGCAGGTGAAAAACTGTTTTTT.

The CDR3 region is CASGIDRAYEQYF. CDR3 sequence (DNA): TGTGCTAGTGGTATCGACAGAGCCTACGAGCAGTACTTC. J is TRBJ2-7 and V is TRBV12-5, with D possibly matching TRBD1 (5 bases). V lost 5 bases and J lost 2, with 10 bases in between. The CDR3 contains 13 residues. Germline V gene lookup returns CDR1 LGHNT and CDR2 FRNRAP.

The genes are TRBV2 and TRBJ1-2; 8 nucleotides agree with TRBD1. This CDR3 is 14 amino acids long. The germline CDR1 and CDR2 sequences are SNHLY and FYNNEI. The V segment lost 4 bases and the J segment 8 bases; nucleotides outside the gene matches: 9. The CDR3 DNA is TGTGCCAGCAGTGCCCCAACAGGGGGTTACGGCTACACCTTC. As protein: CASSAPTGGYGYTF.

The chain is built from TRBV11-3 and TRBJ2-5, with D perhaps TRBD1 (6 bases). Germline V gene data show CDR1 as SGHNT and CDR2 as YENEEA. The CDR3 totals 13 residues. V was shortened by 5 bases and J by 6 bases, with 13 bases between the two germline ends. The CDR3 region has the DNA TGTGCCAGCAGCCCCCGGACAGTAAAGACCCAGTACTTC. Translating gives CASSPRTVKTQYF.

This chain uses TRBV11-3 with TRBJ2-1; TRBD2 agrees at 10 bases. Germline CDR1 SGHNT, CDR2 YENEEA. J was trimmed by 9 bases and V by 1 base; bases with no gene match: 9. The CDR3 runs to 16 residues. In DNA form, the CDR3 reads TGTGCCAGCAGCTTAGTCGGGCTAGCGGGAGTCGCTGAGCAGTTCTTC. This sequence encodes CASSLVGLAGVAEQFF.

The chain links TRBV29-1 to TRBJ2-5; TRBD2 matches 7 bases. The germline CDR1 and CDR2 sequences are SQVTM and ANQGSEA. Trimming cost V 4 bases and J 1 base; bases outside gene matches: 9. The CDR3 covers 15 residues. In DNA form, the CDR3 reads TGCAGCGTTGGTCCCAGCGGGGTACCCCAAGAGACCCAGTACTTC. Its translation is CSVGPSGVPQETQYF.

CDR3 in amino acids: CASSLYGTSGALPYNEQFF. The CDR3 region has the DNA TGTGCCAGCAGTTTATATGGGACTAGCGGGGCGTTACCTTACAATGAGCAGTTCTTC. The chain links TRBV27 to TRBJ2-1; 13 nucleotides match TRBD2. Germline CDR1 is MNHEY and CDR2 is SMNVEV (reference sequence). The V and J ends lost 1 base and 4 bases, in that order; junction bases with no gene match: 10. The CDR3 loop spans 19 amino acids.

The CDR3: CASSPGSWVLPHEQYF. CDR3 in DNA: TGCGCCAGCAGCCCAGGGTCATGGGTCCTGCCCCACGAGCAGTACTTC. The chain recombines TRBV5-1 with TRBJ2-7, with D tentatively TRBD1 (5 bases). The CDR3 extends over 16 amino acids. The ends were cut back, 4 bases at V and 5 bases at J, with 22 bases in the middle. CDR1 is SGHRS and CDR2 is YFSETQ in the germline V gene.

The chain has TRBV5-4 and TRBJ2-1, with 9 bases fitting TRBD2. This CDR3 spans 15 amino acids. Germline CDR1 reads SGHNT; CDR2 reads YYREEE (reference sequence). V lost 2 bases and J lost 5; bases outside the gene matches: 5. DNA for the CDR3: TGTGCCAGCAGCTTTCCGGGACTAGCTGACAATGAGCAGTTCTTC. Translation: CASSFPGLADNEQFF.

Here the CDR3 reads CASSTSWTQTQETQYF. For the CDR3, the DNA is TGTGCCAGCAGTACCTCGTGGACACAGACCCAAGAGACCCAGTACTTC. V gene TRBV27 combines with J gene TRBJ2-5, with D perhaps matching TRBD1 (5 bases). Germline V gives CDR1 MNHEY, CDR2 SMNVEV (reference sequence). Trimming stripped 5 bases from V and 1 base from J, with 17 bases between. The CDR3 has 16 amino acids.